This T cell receptor beta chain originates from a study of T cells in Graves' hyperthyroidism and ophthalmopathy. This clonotype was recorded at least ten times. Germline V gene lookup returns CDR1 GTSNPN and CDR2 SVGIG (reference sequence). The CDR3 contains 16 residues. Unmatched junction bases numbered 20, after V lost 5 bases and J lost 7 bases. Amplified TCR beta CDR3 regions came from RNA transcripts. The TCR CDR3 was amplified in a first-round RT-PCR using the HTBI primer set. TCRdb re-analysed the multiplex PCR reads in MiXCR, keeping a single row per CDR3 protein. Of about 640,000 distinct CDR3 sequences detected, less than 25% appear once; the ten largest clones hold 34%.

The rearrangement joins TRBV30 to TRBJ2-7, with 7 bases lining up with TRBD1. The receptor's source is a man aged 30 to 39 with Graves' ophthalmopathy. The specimen sequenced was blood. This CDR3 is CAWARRGEQGRREQYF. The CDR3 DNA is TGTGCCTGGGCGCGACGTGGAGAACAGGGGCGTAGAGAGCAGTACTTC.